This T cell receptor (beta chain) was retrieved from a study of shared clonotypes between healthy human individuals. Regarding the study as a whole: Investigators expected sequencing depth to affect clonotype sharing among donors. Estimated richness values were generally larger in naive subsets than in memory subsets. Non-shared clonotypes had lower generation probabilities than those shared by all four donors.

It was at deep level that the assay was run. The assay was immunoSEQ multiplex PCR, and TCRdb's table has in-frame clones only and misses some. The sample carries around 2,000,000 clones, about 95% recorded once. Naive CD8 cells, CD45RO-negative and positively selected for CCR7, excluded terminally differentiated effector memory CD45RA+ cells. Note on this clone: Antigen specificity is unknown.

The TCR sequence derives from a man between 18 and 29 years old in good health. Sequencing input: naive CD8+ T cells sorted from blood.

The CDR3 DNA is TGTGCCAGCAGCTTAGAATTAGCAACTAATGAAAAACTGTTTTTT. Amino acid sequence: CASSLELATNEKLFF. The V and J genes are TRBV7-2 and TRBJ1-4; D is ambiguous. CDR1 SGHTA and CDR2 FQGNSA come from the germline V gene. This CDR3 has 15 amino acids. Trimming pared 1 base from V and 0 bases from J, leaving 6 bases between.